This is a list of T cell receptor beta chains from one sample in a study of CD8+CD57+ T cells in acquired aplastic anemia. In TCRdb, the reads were re-called with MiXCR into one record per CDR3 protein. In the table there are roughly 81,000 distinct CDR3 sequences, under 50% of which are singletons. Sample: sorted CD4+, CD8+, or CD8+CD57+ T cells (not recorded which) from PBMCs. These receptors were obtained from a human donor in good health, serving as a control. The CDR3 runs from the conserved cysteine through the conserved F or W. A row's size may be missing; if present it is once, few, many or a size class.

abundance: .
v_gene: TRBV20-1
CDR3aa: CSARDNLRSNEKLFF

abundance: many
v_gene: TRBV29-1
CDR3aa: CSVVGGIDNRHEQYF

abundance: many
v_gene: TRBV24-1
CDR3aa: CATAVGNTGELFF

abundance: few
v_gene: TRBV6-4
CDR3aa: CASSYSKQGSSPLHF

abundance: .
v_gene: TRBV2
CDR3aa: CASSSTDTQYF

abundance: many
v_gene: TRBV2
CDR3aa: CASSLTGTKNTEAFF

abundance: few
v_gene: TRBV29-1
CDR3aa: CSVDGPFF

abundance: few
v_gene: TRBV29-1
CDR3aa: CSVPNRDFVYGYTF

abundance: .
v_gene: TRBV29-1
CDR3aa: CSVEVRTGSYEQYF

abundance: few
v_gene: TRBV7-2
CDR3aa: CASSLPGQGAPEAFF

abundance: .
v_gene: TRBV18
CDR3aa: CASSPTGGHDTQYF

abundance: many
v_gene: TRBV9
CDR3aa: CASSVGVKSSYEQYF

abundance: many
v_gene: TRBV4-1
CDR3aa: CASSLYTDTQYF

abundance: .
v_gene: TRBV25-1
CDR3aa: CASSPLLEQDYTF

abundance: .
v_gene: TRBV9
CDR3aa: CTTNGELTNNEQFF

abundance: .
v_gene: TRBV2
CDR3aa: CAISEGRREQFF

abundance: few
v_gene: TRBV11-1
CDR3aa: CASRFLPRGGGRAHNEQFF

abundance: .
v_gene: TRBV10-3
CDR3aa: CAIKARGPGNTF

abundance: many
v_gene: TRBV7-2
CDR3aa: CASSLAAGWGYEQYF

abundance: many
v_gene: TRBV25-1
CDR3aa: CASSTRGDTQYF

abundance: .
v_gene: TRBV10-3
CDR3aa: CAIKGQGEDTEAFF

abundance: .
v_gene: TRBV27
CDR3aa: CASSLAQGNWDTQYF

abundance: many
v_gene: TRBV7-8
CDR3aa: CASSLDRGLSNTEAFF

abundance: few
v_gene: TRBV4-1
CDR3aa: CASSQAERSGDEAFF

abundance: few
v_gene: TRBV10-3
CDR3aa: CATTDRAGTYEQYF

abundance: .
v_gene: TRBV12-3/TRBV12-4
CDR3aa: CASSSRGQGGNEQYF

abundance: few
v_gene: TRBV27
CDR3aa: CASKSSGGWNEQFF

abundance: many
v_gene: TRBV29-1
CDR3aa: CSVTGGRNNEQFF

abundance: many
v_gene: TRBV20-1
CDR3aa: CSAHRNTEAFF

abundance: .
v_gene: TRBV11-2
CDR3aa: CASSPPQGFDYGYTF

abundance: .
v_gene: TRBV3-1
CDR3aa: CASSQVWAGTGNTGGELFF

abundance: .
v_gene: TRBV25-1
CDR3aa: CASSDTRRGRDGYTF

abundance: .
v_gene: TRBV2
CDR3aa: CASSEEQGSYTF

abundance: many
v_gene: TRBV30
CDR3aa: CAWSATKYEQYF

abundance: .
v_gene: TRBV29-1
CDR3aa: CSVGGTRSDTQYF

abundance: .
v_gene: TRBV4-1
CDR3aa: CASSQEGGTAQETQYF

abundance: .
v_gene: TRBV30
CDR3aa: CAWSVPGGSDHAPLHF

abundance: .
v_gene: TRBV3-1
CDR3aa: CASSQGTSAYEQYF

abundance: .
v_gene: TRBV4-1
CDR3aa: CASSQGDRRSGGYTF

abundance: few
v_gene: TRBV5-1
CDR3aa: CASTLEWLASTGELFF

abundance: .
v_gene: TRBV12-3/TRBV12-4
CDR3aa: CASSFDRKGGYTF

abundance: .
v_gene: TRBV2
CDR3aa: CASSDGQFSEKLFF

abundance: .
v_gene: TRBV25-1
CDR3aa: CASSALAGGMGSFF

abundance: .
v_gene: TRBV18
CDR3aa: CASSPQRETYEQYF

abundance: many
v_gene: TRBV20-1
CDR3aa: CSARRTGDYNEQFF

abundance: many
v_gene: TRBV25-1
CDR3aa: CASSARAMNTEAFF

abundance: .
v_gene: TRBV19
CDR3aa: CASSLEWTSHYTF

abundance: .
v_gene: TRBV5-1
CDR3aa: CASSLRQAGSDTEAFF

abundance: many
v_gene: TRBV2
CDR3aa: CASTSRGPGANVLTF

abundance: .
v_gene: TRBV7-3
CDR3aa: CASSSSGTLSYNEQFF

abundance: .
v_gene: TRBV5-1
CDR3aa: CASSSTWGLAGAYEQYF

abundance: .
v_gene: TRBV25-1
CDR3aa: CASSSPYVTDTQYF

abundance: .
v_gene: TRBV29-1
CDR3aa: CSGTRDRGNEQFF

abundance: once
v_gene: TRBV7-6
CDR3aa: CASSARTSGGLEQYF

abundance: many
v_gene: TRBV12-3/TRBV12-4
CDR3aa: CASSLEGVEQYF

abundance: few
v_gene: TRBV25-1
CDR3aa: CASSEGRITGGSSYNEQFF

abundance: .
v_gene: TRBV25-1
CDR3aa: CASSEWTTGNSPLHF